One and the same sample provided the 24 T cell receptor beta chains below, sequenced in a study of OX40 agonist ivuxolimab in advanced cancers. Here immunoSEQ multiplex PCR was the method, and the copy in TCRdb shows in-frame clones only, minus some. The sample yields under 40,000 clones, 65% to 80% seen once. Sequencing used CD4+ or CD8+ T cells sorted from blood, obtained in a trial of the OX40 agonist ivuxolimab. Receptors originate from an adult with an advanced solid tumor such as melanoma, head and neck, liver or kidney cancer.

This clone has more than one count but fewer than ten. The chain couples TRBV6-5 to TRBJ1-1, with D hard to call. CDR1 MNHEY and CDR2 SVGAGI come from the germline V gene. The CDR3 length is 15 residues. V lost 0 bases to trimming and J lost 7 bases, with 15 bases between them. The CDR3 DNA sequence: TGTGCCAGCAGTTACTCGGTGGCCCAAGGTGGTGAAGCTTTCTTT. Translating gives CASSYSVAQGGEAFF.

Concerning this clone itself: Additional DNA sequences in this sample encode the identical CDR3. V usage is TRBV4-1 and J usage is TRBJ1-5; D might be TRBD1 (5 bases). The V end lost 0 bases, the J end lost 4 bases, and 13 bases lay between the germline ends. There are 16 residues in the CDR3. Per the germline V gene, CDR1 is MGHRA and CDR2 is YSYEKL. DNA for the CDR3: TGCGCCAGCAGCCAAGAGGGTAGAGGGGTTAATCAGCCCCAGCATTTT. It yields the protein CASSQEGRGVNQPQHF.

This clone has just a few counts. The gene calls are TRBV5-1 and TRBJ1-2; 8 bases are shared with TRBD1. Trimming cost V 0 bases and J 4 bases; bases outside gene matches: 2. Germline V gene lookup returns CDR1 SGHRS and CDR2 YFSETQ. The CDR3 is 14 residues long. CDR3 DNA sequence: TGCGCCAGCAGCTTGGCCAGGGGGCCCTATGGCTACACCTTC. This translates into CASSLARGPYGYTF.

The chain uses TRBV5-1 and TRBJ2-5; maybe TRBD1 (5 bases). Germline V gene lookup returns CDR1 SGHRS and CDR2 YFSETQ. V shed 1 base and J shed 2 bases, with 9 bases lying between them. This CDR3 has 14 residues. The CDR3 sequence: CASSLMGQQETQYF. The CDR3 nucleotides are TGCGCCAGCAGCTTGATGGGGCAACAAGAGACCCAGTACTTC.

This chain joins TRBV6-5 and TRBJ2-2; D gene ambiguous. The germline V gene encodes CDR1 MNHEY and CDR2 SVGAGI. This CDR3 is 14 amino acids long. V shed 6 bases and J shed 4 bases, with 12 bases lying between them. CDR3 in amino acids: CASRGQSFTGELFF. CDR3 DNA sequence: TGTGCCAGCAGAGGGCAGAGTTTCACCGGGGAGCTGTTTTTT.

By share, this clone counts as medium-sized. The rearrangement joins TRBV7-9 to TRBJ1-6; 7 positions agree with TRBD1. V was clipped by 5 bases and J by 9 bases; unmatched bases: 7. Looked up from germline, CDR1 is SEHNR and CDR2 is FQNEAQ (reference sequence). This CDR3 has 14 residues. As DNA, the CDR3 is TGTGCCAGCAGCCCCCGACAGGGACCTTCACCCCTCCACTTT. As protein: CASSPRQGPSPLHF.

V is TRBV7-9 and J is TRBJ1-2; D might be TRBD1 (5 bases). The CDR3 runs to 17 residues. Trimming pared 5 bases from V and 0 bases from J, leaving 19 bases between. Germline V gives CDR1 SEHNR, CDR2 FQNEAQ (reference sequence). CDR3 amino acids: CASSTSPTASSNYGYTF. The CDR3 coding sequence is TGTGCCAGCAGCACATCCCCGACAGCCAGCTCTAACTATGGCTACACCTTC.

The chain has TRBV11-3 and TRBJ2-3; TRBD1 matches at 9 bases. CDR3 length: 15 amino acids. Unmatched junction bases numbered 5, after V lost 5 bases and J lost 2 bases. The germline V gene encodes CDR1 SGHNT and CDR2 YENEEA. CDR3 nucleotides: TGTGCCAGCAGCCTCGGGACAGGGACCACAGATACGCAGTATTTT. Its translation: CASSLGTGTTDTQYF.

For the CDR3, the DNA is TGTGCCAGCAGCCTAGACCCAGGGCTCACCGGGGAGCTGTTTTTT. It translates to CASSLDPGLTGELFF. The rearrangement joins TRBV7-2 to TRBJ2-2; weak D call: TRBD1 (5 bases). This CDR3 has 15 amino acids. The V gene's germline CDR1 is SGHTA and CDR2 FQGNSA. V lost 5 bases and J 4 bases, leaving 14 bases between the germline ends.

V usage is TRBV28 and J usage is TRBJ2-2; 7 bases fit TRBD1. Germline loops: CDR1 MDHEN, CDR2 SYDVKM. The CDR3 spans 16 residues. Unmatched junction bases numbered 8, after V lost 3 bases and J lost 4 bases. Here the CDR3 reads CASSFPTGAGTGELFF. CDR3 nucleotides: TGTGCCAGCAGTTTTCCCACAGGGGCGGGCACCGGGGAGCTGTTTTTT.

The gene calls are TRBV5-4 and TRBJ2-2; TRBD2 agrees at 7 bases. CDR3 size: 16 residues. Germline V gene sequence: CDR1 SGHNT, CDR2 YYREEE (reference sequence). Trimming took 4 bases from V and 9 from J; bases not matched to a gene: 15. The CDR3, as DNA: TGTGCCAGCAGCGCGGGAGCCCCGAGAGGGTTTAGGGAGCTGTTTTTT. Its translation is CASSAGAPRGFRELFF.

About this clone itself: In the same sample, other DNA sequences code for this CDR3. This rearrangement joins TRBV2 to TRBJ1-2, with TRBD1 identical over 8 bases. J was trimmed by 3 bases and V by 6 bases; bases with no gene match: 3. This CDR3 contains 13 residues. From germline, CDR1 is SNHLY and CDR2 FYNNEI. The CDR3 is CASSRGLDYGYTF. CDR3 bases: TGTGCCAGCAGCAGGGGGCTTGACTATGGCTACACCTTC. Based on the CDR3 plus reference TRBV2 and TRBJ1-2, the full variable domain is EPEVTQTPSHQVTQMGQEVILRCVPISNHLYFYWYRQILGQKVEFLVSFYNNEISEKSEIFDDQFSVERPDGSNFTLKIRSTKLEDSAMYFCASSRGLDYGYTFGSGTRLTVV.

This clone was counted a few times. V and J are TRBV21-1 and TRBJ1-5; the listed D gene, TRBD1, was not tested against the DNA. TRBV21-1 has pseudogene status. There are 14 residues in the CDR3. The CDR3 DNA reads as TGTGCCAGCAGCAAAGGTAAGGGGAAACAGCCCCAGCATTTT. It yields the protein CASSKGKGKQPQHF.

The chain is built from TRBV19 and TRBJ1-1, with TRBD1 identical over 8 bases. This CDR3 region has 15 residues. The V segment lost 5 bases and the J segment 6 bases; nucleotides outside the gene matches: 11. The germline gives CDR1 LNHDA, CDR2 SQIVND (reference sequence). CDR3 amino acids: CASSPGGRVKAEAFF. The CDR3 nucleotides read TGTGCCAGTAGTCCAGGGGGCAGGGTGAAGGCTGAAGCTTTCTTT.

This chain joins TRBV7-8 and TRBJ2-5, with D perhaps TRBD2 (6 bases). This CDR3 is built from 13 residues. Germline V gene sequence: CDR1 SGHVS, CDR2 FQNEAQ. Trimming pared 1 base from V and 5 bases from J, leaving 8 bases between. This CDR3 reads CASSLGLGETQYF. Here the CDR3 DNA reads TGTGCCAGCAGCTTAGGACTAGGGGAGACCCAGTACTTC.

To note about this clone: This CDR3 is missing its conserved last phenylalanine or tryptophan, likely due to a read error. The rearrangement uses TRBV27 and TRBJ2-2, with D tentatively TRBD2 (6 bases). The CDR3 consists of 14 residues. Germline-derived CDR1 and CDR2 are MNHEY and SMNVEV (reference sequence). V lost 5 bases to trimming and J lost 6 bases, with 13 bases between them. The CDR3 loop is CASSPRDWAGELFL. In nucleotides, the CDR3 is TGTGCCAGCAGTCCCCGGGACTGGGCCGGGGAGCTGTTTCTT.

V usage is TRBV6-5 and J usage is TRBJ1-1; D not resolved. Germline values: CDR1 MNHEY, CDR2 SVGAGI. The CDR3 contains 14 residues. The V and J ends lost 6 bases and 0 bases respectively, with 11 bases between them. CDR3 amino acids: CASSHPEMNTEAFF. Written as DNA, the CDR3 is TGTGCCAGCAGCCATCCCGAAATGAACACTGAAGCTTTCTTT.

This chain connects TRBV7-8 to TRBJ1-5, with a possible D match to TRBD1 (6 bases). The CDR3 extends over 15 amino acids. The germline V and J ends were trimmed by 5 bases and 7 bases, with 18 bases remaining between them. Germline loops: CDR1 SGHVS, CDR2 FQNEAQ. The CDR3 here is CASSLRGGQEQPQHF. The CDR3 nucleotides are TGTGCCAGCAGCCTTCGTGGGGGGCAGGAGCAGCCCCAGCATTTT.

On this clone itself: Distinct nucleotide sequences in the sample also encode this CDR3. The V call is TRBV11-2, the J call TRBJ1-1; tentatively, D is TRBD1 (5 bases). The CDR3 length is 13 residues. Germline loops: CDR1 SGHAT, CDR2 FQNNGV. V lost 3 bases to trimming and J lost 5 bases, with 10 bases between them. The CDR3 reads CASSLGGRTEAFF. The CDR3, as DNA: TGTGCCAGCAGCTTGGGGGGGAGGACTGAAGCTTTCTTT.

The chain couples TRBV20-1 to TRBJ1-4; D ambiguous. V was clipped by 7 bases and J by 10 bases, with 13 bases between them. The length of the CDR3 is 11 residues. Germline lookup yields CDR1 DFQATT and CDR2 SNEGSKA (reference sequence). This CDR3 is CSVQNPRKLFF. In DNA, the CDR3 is TGCAGTGTCCAAAACCCCCGAAAACTGTTTTTT.

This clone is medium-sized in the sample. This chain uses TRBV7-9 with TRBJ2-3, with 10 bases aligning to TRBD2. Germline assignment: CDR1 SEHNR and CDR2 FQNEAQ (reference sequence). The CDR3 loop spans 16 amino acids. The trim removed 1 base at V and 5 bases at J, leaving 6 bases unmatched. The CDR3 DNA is TGTGCCAGCAGCTTAGAAGCGGGGGGGCAAGTAGATACGCAGTATTTT. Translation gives CASSLEAGGQVDTQYF.

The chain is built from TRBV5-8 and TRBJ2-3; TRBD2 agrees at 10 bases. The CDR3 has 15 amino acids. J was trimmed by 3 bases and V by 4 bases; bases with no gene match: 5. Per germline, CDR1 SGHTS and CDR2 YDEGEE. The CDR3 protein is CASSPGLAVTDTQYF. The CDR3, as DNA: TGTGCCAGCAGCCCCGGACTAGCGGTAACAGATACGCAGTATTTT.

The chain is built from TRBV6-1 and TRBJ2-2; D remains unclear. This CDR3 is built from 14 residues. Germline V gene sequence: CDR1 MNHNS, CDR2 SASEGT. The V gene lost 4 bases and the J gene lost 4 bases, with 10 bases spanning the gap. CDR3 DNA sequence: TGTGCCAGCAGTGGTGGGGTTAGCACCGGGGAGCTGTTTTTT. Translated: CASSGGVSTGELFF.

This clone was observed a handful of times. CDR3 sequence reads: CASSEARTLSGNTIYF. CDR3 coding DNA: TGTGCCAGCAGTGAAGCGCGTACACTCTCTGGAAACACCATATATTTT. This rearrangement joins TRBV2 to TRBJ1-3; D remains ambiguous. The germline V and J ends were trimmed by 0 bases and 0 bases, with 9 bases remaining between them. CDR3 length: 16 amino acids. CDR1 is SNHLY and CDR2 is FYNNEI in the germline V gene. The whole variable domain, filled in from reference TRBV2 and TRBJ1-3, reads EPEVTQTPSHQVTQMGQEVILRCVPISNHLYFYWYRQILGQKVEFLVSFYNNEISEKSEIFDDQFSVERPDGSNFTLKIRSTKLEDSAMYFCASSEARTLSGNTIYFGEGSWLTVV.